The clone carrying this T cell receptor beta chain came up once. Its antigen remains unknown. Researchers ran the PCR with 60 Vbeta and 13 Jbeta primers. TCRdb keeps only in-frame clones here, not all; method: immunoSEQ multiplex PCR. There are about 230,000 clones in the sample; over 75% occur only once, and around 1.2% lies in the top ten. The data stem from a study of cytomegalovirus exposure and HLA in healthy donors. Study-wide findings and caveats: Cytomegalovirus status was reportedly diagnosed by the classifier with high sensitivity and specificity. One later analysis reportedly identified an Asian-associated ancestry cluster that showed fewer N-insertions than the roughly 700-donor mean. Association with HLA alleles at 0.05 false discovery rate was found for approximately 18,000 TCR beta sequences in a later analysis.

Input material: PBMCs. The receptor comes from a human donor in good health.

CDR3 residues: CASSLGTSGGYETQYF. In DNA, the CDR3 is TGTGCCAGCAGCTTAGGGACTAGCGGGGGCTACGAGACCCAGTACTTC. The rearrangement joins TRBV7-8 to TRBJ2-5; 13 bases line up with TRBD2. CDR1 SGHVS and CDR2 FQNEAQ come from the germline V gene. The CDR3 runs to 16 residues. Trimming cost V 1 base and J 5 bases; bases outside gene matches: 4.